The present entry profiles one T cell receptor (beta chain) with its context. The target antigen is unknown. TCRdb's copy holds only in-frame clones and misses some; the assay was immunoSEQ multiplex PCR. The table lists some 66,000 clones, over 60% of them singletons. Sampled blood was obtained at baseline, cycle 4 day 1, and cycle 7 day 1. The sample comes from a study of OX40 agonist ivuxolimab in advanced cancers. Study as a whole: Ivuxolimab, an antibody acting as an agonist of OX40 (CD134), was used to treat patients. A diagnosis of hepatocellular carcinoma, melanoma, renal cell or head and neck cancer was present in dose-escalation patients. Study-wide findings and caveats: Clonal expansion was seen in CD4+ and CD8+ blood T cells by week 6 at 0.1 to 3.0 mg/kg.

Germline lookup yields CDR1 LNHDA and CDR2 SQIVND (reference sequence). The V gene lost 0 bases and the J gene lost 3 bases, with 11 bases spanning the gap. The CDR3 covers 16 residues. The sequencing here drew on CD4+ or CD8+ T cells sorted from blood, taken in a trial of the OX40 agonist ivuxolimab. The clonotype was recovered from an adult with an advanced solid tumor such as melanoma, head and neck, liver or kidney cancer. The chain joins TRBV19 to TRBJ2-2; D ambiguous. CDR3 in amino acids: CASSIETGWDTGELFF. The CDR3 DNA is TGTGCCAGTAGTATAGAGACCGGGTGGGACACCGGGGAGCTGTTTTTT.